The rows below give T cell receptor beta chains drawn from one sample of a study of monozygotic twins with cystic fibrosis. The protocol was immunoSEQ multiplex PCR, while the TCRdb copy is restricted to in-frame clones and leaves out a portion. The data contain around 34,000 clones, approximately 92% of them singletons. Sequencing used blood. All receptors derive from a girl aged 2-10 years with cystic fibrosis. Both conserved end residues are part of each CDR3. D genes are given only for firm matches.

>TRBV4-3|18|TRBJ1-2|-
CASSRGINSGTANYGYTF
TGCGCCAGCAGCCGGGGGATCAATTCCGGGACGGCTAACTATGGCTACACCTTC
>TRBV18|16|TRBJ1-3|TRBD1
CASSPRGQKTGNTIYF
TGTGCCAGCTCACCACGGGGACAGAAGACTGGAAACACCATATATTTT
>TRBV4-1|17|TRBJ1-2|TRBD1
CASSQDIAGGAFGGYTF
TGCGCCAGCAGCCAAGATATTGCAGGGGGCGCCTTCGGTGGCTACACCTTC
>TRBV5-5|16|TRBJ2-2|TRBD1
CASSLGQGPNTGELFF
TGTGCCAGCAGCCTAGGACAGGGACCGAACACCGGGGAGCTGTTTTTT
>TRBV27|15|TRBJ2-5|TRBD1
CASSRTGGRSETQYF
TGTGCCAGCAGCCGTACAGGGGGCCGATCGGAGACCCAGTACTTC
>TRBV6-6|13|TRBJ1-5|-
CASSYSTGQPQHF
TGTGCCAGCAGTTACTCGACCGGCCAGCCCCAGCATTTT
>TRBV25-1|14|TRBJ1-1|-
CASSDSGEATEAFF
TGTGCCAGCAGTGACTCCGGGGAGGCCACTGAAGCTTTCTTT
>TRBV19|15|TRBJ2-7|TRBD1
CASSPRQGADTEQYF
TGTGCCAGTAGTCCGCGACAGGGGGCAGATACCGAGCAGTACTTC
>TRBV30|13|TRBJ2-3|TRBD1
CACYRGFGDTQYF
TGTGCCTGTTACAGGGGGTTTGGGGATACGCAGTATTTT
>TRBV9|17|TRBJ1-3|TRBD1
CASSPHPGGLNGNTIYF
TGTGCCAGCAGCCCCCATCCAGGGGGCCTAAATGGAAACACCATATATTTT
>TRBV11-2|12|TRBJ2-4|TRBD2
CASSSGGNIQYF
TGTGCCAGCAGCTCGGGGGGAAACATTCAGTACTTC
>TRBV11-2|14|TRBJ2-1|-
CASRLAGAGNEQFF
TGTGCCAGCAGGCTGGCAGGGGCGGGGAATGAGCAGTTCTTC
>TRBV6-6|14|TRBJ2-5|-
CASIHGASGGTQYF
TGTGCCAGCATTCACGGGGCCTCTGGGGGGACCCAGTACTTC
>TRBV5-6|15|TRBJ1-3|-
CASSLAAAGGNTIYF
TGTGCCAGCAGCTTGGCCGCCGCGGGCGGAAACACCATATATTTT
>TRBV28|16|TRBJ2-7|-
CASSFIPAWRGRGQYF
TGTGCCAGCAGTTTTATCCCCGCTTGGAGAGGAAGGGGGCAGTACTTC
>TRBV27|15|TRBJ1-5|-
CASSPLSDSNQPQHF
TGTGCCAGCAGTCCACTATCGGATAGCAATCAGCCCCAGCATTTT